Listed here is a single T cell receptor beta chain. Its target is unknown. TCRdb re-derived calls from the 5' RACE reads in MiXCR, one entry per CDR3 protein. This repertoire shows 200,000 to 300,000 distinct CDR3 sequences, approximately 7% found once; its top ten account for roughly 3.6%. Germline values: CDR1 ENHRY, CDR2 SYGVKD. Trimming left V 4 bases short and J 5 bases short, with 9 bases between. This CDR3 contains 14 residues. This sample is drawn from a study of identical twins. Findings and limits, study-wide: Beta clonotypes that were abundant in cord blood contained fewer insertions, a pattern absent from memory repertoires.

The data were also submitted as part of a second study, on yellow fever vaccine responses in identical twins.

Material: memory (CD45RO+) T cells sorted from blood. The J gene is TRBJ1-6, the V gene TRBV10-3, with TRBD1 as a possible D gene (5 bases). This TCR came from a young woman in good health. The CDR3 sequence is CAISATADNSPLHF. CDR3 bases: TGTGCCATCAGTGCGACAGCAGATAATTCACCCCTCCACTTT.